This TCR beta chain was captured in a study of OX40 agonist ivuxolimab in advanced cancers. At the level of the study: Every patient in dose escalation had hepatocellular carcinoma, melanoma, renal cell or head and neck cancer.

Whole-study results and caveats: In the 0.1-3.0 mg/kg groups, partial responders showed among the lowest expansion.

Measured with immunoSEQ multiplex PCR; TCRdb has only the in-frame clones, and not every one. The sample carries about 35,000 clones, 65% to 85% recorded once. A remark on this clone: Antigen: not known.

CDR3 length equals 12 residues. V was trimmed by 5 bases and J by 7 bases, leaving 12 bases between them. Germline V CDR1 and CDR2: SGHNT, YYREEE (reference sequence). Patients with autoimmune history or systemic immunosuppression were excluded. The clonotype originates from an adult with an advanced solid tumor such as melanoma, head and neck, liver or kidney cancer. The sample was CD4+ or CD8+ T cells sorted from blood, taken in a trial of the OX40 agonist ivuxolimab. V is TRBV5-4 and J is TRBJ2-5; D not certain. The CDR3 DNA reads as TGTGCCAGCAGTCAACAAATCGGGACCCAGTACTTC. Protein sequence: CASSQQIGTQYF. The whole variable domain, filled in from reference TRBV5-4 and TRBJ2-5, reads ETGVTQSPTHLIKTRGQQVTLRCSSQSGHNTVSWYQQALGQGPQFIFQYYREEENGRGNFPPRFSGLQFPNYSSELNVNALELDDSALYLCASSQQIGTQYFGPGTRLLVL.